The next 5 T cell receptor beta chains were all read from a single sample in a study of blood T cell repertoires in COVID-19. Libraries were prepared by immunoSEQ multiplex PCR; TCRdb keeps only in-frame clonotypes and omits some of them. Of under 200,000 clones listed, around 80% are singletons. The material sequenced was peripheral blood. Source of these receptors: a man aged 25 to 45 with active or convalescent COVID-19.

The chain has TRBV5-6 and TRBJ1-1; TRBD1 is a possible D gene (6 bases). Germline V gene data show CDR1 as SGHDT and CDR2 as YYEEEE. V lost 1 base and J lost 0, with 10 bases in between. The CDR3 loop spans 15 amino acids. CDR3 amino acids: CASSLRQAVNTEAFF. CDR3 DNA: TGTGCCAGCAGCTTGCGACAGGCGGTGAACACTGAAGCTTTCTTT.

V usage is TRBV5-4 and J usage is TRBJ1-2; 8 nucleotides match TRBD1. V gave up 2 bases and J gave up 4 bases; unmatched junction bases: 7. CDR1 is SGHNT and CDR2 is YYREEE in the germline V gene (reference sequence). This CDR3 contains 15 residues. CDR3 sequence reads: CASSFLTGVGYGYTF. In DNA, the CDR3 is TGTGCCAGCAGCTTCTTGACAGGGGTTGGCTATGGCTACACCTTC.

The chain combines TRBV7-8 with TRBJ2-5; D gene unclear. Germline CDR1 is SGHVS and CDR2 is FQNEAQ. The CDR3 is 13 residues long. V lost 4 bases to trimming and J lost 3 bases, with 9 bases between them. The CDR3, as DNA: TGTGCCAGCAGCTCTTATATCGAAGAGACCCAGTACTTC. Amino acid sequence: CASSSYIEETQYF.

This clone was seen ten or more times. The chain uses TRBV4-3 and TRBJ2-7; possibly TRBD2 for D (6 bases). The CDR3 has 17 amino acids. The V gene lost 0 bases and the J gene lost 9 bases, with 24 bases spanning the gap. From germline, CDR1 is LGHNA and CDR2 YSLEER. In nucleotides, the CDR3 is TGCGCCAGCAGCCAAGATCTACGGACTACCTCTCTACGGTGGCAGTACTTC. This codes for CASSQDLRTTSLRWQYF.

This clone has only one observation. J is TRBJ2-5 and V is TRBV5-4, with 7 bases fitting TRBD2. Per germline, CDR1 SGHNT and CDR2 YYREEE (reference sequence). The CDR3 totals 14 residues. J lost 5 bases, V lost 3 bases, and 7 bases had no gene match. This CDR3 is CASSSEGLGETQYF. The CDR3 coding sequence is TGTGCCAGCAGCTCCGAAGGACTAGGGGAGACCCAGTACTTC.